The 10 T cell receptor beta chains presented below share a single source sample, sequenced in a study of tumor-infiltrating lymphocytes in primary liver carcinoma. The blood RNA (from unsorted whole blood) was obtained, and germline DNA was also extracted. With a constant-region primer, TCR beta cDNA was made from approximately 510 ng of total RNA. The TCR beta library was amplified through three nested multiplex PCR rounds in a modified ARM-PCR procedure. TRBV1-TRBV30 forward and Cbeta reverse primers drove the first two approximately 11-cycle rounds. TCRdb independently ran MiXCR on the multiplex PCR reads; one entry per CDR3 protein. The repertoire consists of 300,000 to 350,000 distinct CDR3 sequences, with roughly 61% occurring once and the leading ten covering roughly 6%. Sequencing was done on a sample of peripheral blood. Every receptor here comes from a man in his forties or fifties with primary liver carcinoma and hepatitis B virus infection.

A note on this clonotype: One base away lies a much larger clone, so this may be a sequencing read error. The V gene is TRBV10-2, the J gene TRBJ1-1; 7 bases are shared with TRBD1. Germline CDR1 WSHSY, CDR2 SAAADI. The CDR3 contains 13 residues. CDR3 region: CTSQDRPNTEAFF. CDR3 DNA sequence: TGCACCAGCCAGGACAGGCCGAACACTGAAGCTTTCTTT.

Concerning this clonotype: Relative to the germline gene, one junction end is altered; a read error may explain this. The genes are TRBV11-2 and TRBJ2-1, with TRBD2 identical over 10 bases. The germline V gene has CDR1 SGHAT and CDR2 FQNNGV. The CDR3 sequence is 15 residues long. CDR3: CANSFIAGGDNEQFF. DNA of the CDR3: TGTGCCAACAGCTTCATAGCGGGAGGAGACAATGAGCAGTTCTTC.

The CDR3 nucleotides read TGTGCCAGCAGTTCGGGGCAGGGAATAGGGTACACTGAAGCTTTCTTT. Amino acid sequence: CASSSGQGIGYTEAFF. This rearrangement joins TRBV6-6 to TRBJ1-1; TRBD1 is a possible D gene (5 bases). From germline, CDR1 is MNHNY and CDR2 SVGAGI (reference sequence). The CDR3 sequence is 16 residues long. V was cut by 4 bases and J by 3 bases, with 18 bases left in between.

The chain employs TRBV11-2 and TRBJ2-1; perhaps TRBD2 as D (5 bases). Trimming left V 2 bases short and J 12 bases short, with 17 bases between. The V gene's germline CDR1 is SGHAT and CDR2 FQNNGV. The CDR3 length is 14 residues. This chain's CDR3 is CASSLSGFDKGQFF. CDR3 bases: TGTGCCAGCAGCTTATCGGGGTTCGACAAAGGGCAGTTCTTC. The full variable domain, in which reference TRBV11-2 and TRBJ2-1 provide the parts outside the CDR3, is EAGVAQSPRYKIIEKRQSVAFWCNPISGHATLYWYQQILGQGPKLLIQFQNNGVVDDSQLPKDRFSAERLKGVDSTLKIQPAKLEDSAVYLCASSLSGFDKGQFFGPGTRLTVL.

This clonotype has just a few counts. A much bigger clone sits one base away, suggesting this may be a read error. J is TRBJ2-1 and V is TRBV29-1, with TRBD2 matching 7 bases. Germline loops: CDR1 SQVTM, CDR2 ANQGSEA. The CDR3 contains 12 residues. CDR3 sequence reads: CSGGSSYSEQFF. CDR3 nucleotides: TGCAGCGGCGGGAGCTCCTACAGTGAGCAGTTCTTC.

In its sample, this clonotype was seen many times. The chain combines TRBV6-6 with TRBJ2-7; the D gene is possibly TRBD1 (6 bases). Germline CDR1 and CDR2: MNHNY and SVGAGI (reference sequence). Trimming stripped 4 bases from V and 3 bases from J, with 10 bases between. CDR3 length equals 13 residues. Here the CDR3 reads CASSSQGNYEQYF. CDR3 coding DNA: TGTGCCAGCAGTTCGCAGGGGAACTACGAGCAGTACTTC.

This clonotype was recorded many times. This sequence joins TRBV30 and TRBJ2-3, with 9 bases lining up with TRBD2. The trim removed 2 bases at V and 5 bases at J, leaving 5 bases unmatched. CDR3 length equals 14 residues. Germline CDR1 is GTSNPN and CDR2 is SVGIG (reference sequence). CDR3 nucleotide sequence: TGTGCCTGGAGTCCCCTAGCGGGATTAGATACGCAGTATTTT. Translating it yields CAWSPLAGLDTQYF.

This clonotype was seen at least ten times. The CDR3 DNA is TGTGCCAGCAGCTTAGGCCTAGCACAGGAGACCCAGTACTTC. It specifies CASSLGLAQETQYF. The genes are TRBV11-2 and TRBJ2-5; possibly TRBD2 for D (5 bases). CDR3 length: 14 residues. With 1 base removed from V and 5 bases from J, the gap between germline ends came to 11 bases. The germline V gene encodes CDR1 SGHAT and CDR2 FQNNGV.

This clonotype has a count of ten or more. The rearrangement links TRBV6-5 to TRBJ2-7, with TRBD1 matching over 7 bases. After removal of 7 bases from V and 4 bases from J, the junction contained 10 bases not matched to a gene. Germline V lookup: CDR1 MNHEY, CDR2 SVGAGI. CDR3 size: 14 residues. Here the CDR3 reads CASTRGGSVYEQYF. The DNA of the CDR3 is TGTGCCAGCACCCGAGGGGGCTCCGTGTACGAGCAGTACTTC.

A word on this clonotype: A read error may explain this, as a much larger clone is one base away. The chain employs TRBV6-1 and TRBJ2-5; no clear D gene. The germline V gene has CDR1 MNHNS and CDR2 SASEGT. The length of the CDR3 is 14 residues. This CDR3 is CASNEEPRSKTQYF. For the CDR3, the DNA is TGTGCCAGCAATGAAGAGCCTAGAAGTAAGACCCAGTACTTC.